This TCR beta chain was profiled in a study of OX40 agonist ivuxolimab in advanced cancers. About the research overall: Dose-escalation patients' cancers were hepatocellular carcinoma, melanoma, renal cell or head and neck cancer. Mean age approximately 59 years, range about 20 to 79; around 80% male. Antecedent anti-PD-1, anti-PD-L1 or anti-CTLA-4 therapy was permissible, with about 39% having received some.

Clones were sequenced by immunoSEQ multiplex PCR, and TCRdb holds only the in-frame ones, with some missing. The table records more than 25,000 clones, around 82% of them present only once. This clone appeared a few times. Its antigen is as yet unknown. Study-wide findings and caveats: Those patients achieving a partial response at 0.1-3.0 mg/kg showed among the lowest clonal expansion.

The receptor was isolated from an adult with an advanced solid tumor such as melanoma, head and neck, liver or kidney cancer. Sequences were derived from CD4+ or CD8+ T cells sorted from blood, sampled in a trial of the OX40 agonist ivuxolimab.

The CDR3 region has the DNA TGTGCCAGCAGTTTTTTCGGACTAGCGGGGGGATTTGAGCAGTTCTTC. Its translation: CASSFFGLAGGFEQFF. The V gene is TRBV27, the J gene TRBJ2-1; 14 positions match TRBD2. The CDR3 length is 16 residues. The germline V gene encodes CDR1 MNHEY and CDR2 SMNVEV (reference sequence). V shed 3 bases, J shed 9 bases, and the junction held 7 bases outside the gene matches.